The TCR beta chain described here comes from a study of blood T cell repertoires in COVID-19. At the level of the study: T cells, B-cell-depleted T cells, or PBMCs supplied cDNA or gDNA.

The CDR3 has 14 amino acids. Per germline, CDR1 MGHRA and CDR2 YSYEKL. V was cut by 0 bases and J by 7 bases, with 10 bases left in between. TCRdb keeps only in-frame clones here, not all; method: immunoSEQ multiplex PCR. In the table there are about 68,000 clones, 60% to 85% of which are singletons. This receptor was obtained from a human donor in a cohort sampled during active COVID-19. The sequenced material came from peripheral blood. V usage is TRBV4-1 and J usage is TRBJ2-4, with D possibly being TRBD2 (5 bases). The CDR3 is CASSQDEGGNIQYF. For the CDR3, the DNA is TGCGCCAGCAGCCAAGATGAGGGTGGGAACATTCAGTACTTC.